The clone carrying this T cell receptor (beta chain) was seen a handful of times. Its antigen remains unidentified. This specimen comes from a study of cytomegalovirus exposure and HLA in healthy donors. The CDR3 spans 15 residues. Per germline, CDR1 SNHLY and CDR2 FYNNEI. The trim removed 5 bases at V and 8 bases at J, leaving 9 bases unmatched. Findings of the study overall: Cytomegalovirus association was assigned to more than 150 TCR beta chains. CMV antigen specificity was confirmed in vitro for a few CMV-associated chains.

The donors were members of the validation cohort comprising over 90 subjects, separate from the approximately 700-subject first cohort. Only in-frame clones appear in the TCRdb table, and some are missing; sequencing was by immunoSEQ multiplex PCR. This sample yields some 150,000 clones, of which 89% are seen a single time; around 9% belongs to the top ten. The origin of this receptor is a young woman in good health and CMV-seropositive. The chain combines TRBV2 with TRBJ2-1; 10 nucleotides match TRBD2. The sample taken for sequencing was PBMCs. The CDR3 loop is CASSSGGANLYEQFF. Here the CDR3 DNA reads TGTGCCAGCAGTAGCGGGGGGGCCAATCTCTATGAGCAGTTCTTC.